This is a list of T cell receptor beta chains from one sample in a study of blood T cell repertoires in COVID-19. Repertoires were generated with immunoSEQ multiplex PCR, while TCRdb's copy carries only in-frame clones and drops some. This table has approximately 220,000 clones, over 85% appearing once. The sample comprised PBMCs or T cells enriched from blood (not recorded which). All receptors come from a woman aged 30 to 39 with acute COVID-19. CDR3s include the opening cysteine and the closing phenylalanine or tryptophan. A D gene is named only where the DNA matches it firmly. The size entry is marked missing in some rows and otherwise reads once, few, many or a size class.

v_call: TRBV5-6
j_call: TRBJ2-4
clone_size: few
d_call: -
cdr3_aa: CASSSYSGNIQYF
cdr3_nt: TGTGCCAGCAGCTCCTACAGCGGAAACATTCAGTACTTC

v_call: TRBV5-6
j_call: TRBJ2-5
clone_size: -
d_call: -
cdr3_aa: CASSLSPQETQYF
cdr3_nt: TGTGCCAGCAGCCTGTCTCCCCAAGAGACCCAGTACTTC

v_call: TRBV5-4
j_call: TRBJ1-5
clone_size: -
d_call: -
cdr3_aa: CASSLQNGRYSNQPQHF
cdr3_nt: TGTGCCAGCAGCCTGCAAAACGGGAGATATAGCAATCAGCCCCAGCATTTT

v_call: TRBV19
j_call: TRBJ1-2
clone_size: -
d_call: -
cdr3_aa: CASSEDRRIYGYTF
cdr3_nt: TGTGCCAGTAGTGAAGACAGGCGTATCTATGGCTACACCTTC

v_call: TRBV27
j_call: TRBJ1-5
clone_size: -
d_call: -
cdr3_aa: CASINPGANQPQHF
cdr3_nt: TGTGCCAGCATCAACCCAGGGGCGAATCAGCCCCAGCATTTT

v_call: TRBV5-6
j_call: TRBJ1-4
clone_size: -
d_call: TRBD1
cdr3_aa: CASSLLGTGWGKLFF
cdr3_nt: TGTGCCAGCAGCTTGCTCGGGACAGGATGGGGGAAACTGTTTTTT

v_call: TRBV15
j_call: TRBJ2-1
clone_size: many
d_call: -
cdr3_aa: CATSRSTSLRSGASEQFF
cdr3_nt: TGTGCCACCAGCAGATCAACTTCCCTTCGAAGTGGGGCCTCTGAGCAGTTCTTC

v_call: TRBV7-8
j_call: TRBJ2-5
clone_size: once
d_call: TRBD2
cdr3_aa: CASSLGSGGFQETQYF
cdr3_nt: TGTGCCAGCAGCTTAGGGAGCGGGGGCTTCCAAGAGACCCAGTACTTC

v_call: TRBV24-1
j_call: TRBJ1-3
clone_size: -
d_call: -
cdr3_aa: CATSDLRPRVLYSGNTIYF
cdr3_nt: TGTGCCACCAGTGACTTGAGACCCAGGGTGCTTTACTCTGGAAACACCATATATTTT

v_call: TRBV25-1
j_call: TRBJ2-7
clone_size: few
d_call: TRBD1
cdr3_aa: CATTTRDSSYEQYF
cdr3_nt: TGTGCCACTACGACCCGGGACAGCTCCTACGAGCAGTACTTC

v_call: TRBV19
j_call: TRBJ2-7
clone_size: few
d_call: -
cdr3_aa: CASSIDRERNYEQYF
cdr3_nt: TGTGCCAGTAGTATCGACAGAGAACGAAACTACGAGCAGTACTTC

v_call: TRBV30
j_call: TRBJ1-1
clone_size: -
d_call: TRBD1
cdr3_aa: CAEQGVSEAFF
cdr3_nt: TGTGCCGAACAGGGGGTCTCTGAAGCTTTCTTT

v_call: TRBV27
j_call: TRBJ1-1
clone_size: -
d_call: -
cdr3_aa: CARGRYENTEAFF
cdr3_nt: TGTGCCAGGGGGCGATATGAAAACACTGAAGCTTTCTTT

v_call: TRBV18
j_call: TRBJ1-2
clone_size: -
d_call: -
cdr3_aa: CASSSTANYGYTF
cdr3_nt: TGTGCCAGCTCATCAACTGCCAACTATGGCTACACCTTC

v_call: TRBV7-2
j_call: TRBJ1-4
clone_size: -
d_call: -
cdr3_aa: CASSPSRQALPSEKLFF
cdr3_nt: TGTGCCAGCAGTCCCTCGAGACAGGCCCTGCCCAGTGAAAAACTGTTTTTT

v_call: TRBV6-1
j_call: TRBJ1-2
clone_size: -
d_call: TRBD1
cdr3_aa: CASSDLQGVLHGYTF
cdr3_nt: TGTGCCAGCAGTGATCTACAGGGGGTCCTCCATGGCTACACCTTC

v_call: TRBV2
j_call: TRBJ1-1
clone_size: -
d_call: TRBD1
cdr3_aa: CASSARTGGTEAFF
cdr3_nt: TGTGCCAGCAGTGCGAGGACAGGGGGCACTGAAGCTTTCTTT

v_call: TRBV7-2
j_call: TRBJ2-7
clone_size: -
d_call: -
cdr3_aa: CASSLEGATVYEQYF
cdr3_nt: TGTGCCAGCAGCTTAGAAGGAGCGACAGTCTACGAGCAGTACTTC

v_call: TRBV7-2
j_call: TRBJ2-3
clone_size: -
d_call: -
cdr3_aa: CASSLVVGPDTQYF
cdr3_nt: TGTGCCAGCAGCTTAGTGGTGGGGCCGGATACGCAGTATTTT

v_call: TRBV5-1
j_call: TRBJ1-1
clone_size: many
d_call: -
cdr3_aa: CASSAVSQASTEAFF
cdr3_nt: TGCGCCAGCAGCGCAGTGTCCCAGGCCAGCACTGAAGCTTTCTTT

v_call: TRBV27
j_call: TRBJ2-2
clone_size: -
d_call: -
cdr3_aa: CASSLRLSGELFF
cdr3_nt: TGTGCCAGCAGTTTGAGGCTCTCCGGGGAGCTGTTTTTT

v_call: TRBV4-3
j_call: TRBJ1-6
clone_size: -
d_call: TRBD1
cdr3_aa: CASSQDRTGLNSPLHF
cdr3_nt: TGCGCCAGCAGCCAAGATAGGACAGGCCTTAATTCACCCCTCCACTTT

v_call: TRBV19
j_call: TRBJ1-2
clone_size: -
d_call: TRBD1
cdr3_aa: CASSMGQGNGYTF
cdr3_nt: TGTGCCAGTAGTATGGGACAGGGTAATGGCTACACCTTC

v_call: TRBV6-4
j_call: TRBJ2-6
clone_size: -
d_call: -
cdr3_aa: CASGNSSGANVLTF
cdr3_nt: TGTGCCAGCGGAAACAGCTCTGGGGCCAACGTCCTGACTTTC

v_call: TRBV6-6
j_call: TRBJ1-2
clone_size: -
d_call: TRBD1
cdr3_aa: CASSPLNDRAVYGYTF
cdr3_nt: TGTGCCAGCAGTCCTCTGAATGACAGGGCGGTCTATGGCTACACCTTC